This TCR beta chain was profiled in a study of response to subunit inactivated influenza vaccine. Study-wide findings and caveats: After each seasonal influenza vaccination, few new T cells are recruited, the authors suggested.

The germline gives CDR1 MNHNS, CDR2 SASEGT. Unmatched junction bases numbered 11, after V lost 5 bases and J lost 5 bases. The CDR3 loop spans 16 amino acids. MiXCR, applied by TCRdb to the RT-PCR reads, yields one record per CDR3 protein. The sample carries more than 550,000 distinct CDR3 sequences, 12% recorded once. This clonotype was observed a handful of times. The antigen is undetermined. This specimen was PBMCs from blood, taken on the day of vaccination. The rearrangement links TRBV6-1 to TRBJ2-3, with TRBD2 matching 9 bases. This receptor was obtained from a man between 45 and 60 years old who received an inactivated influenza vaccine. CDR3 in amino acids: CASSPSTSGGRDTQYF. CDR3 nucleotide sequence: TGTGCCAGCAGTCCTTCGACTAGCGGCGGAAGAGATACGCAGTATTTT.